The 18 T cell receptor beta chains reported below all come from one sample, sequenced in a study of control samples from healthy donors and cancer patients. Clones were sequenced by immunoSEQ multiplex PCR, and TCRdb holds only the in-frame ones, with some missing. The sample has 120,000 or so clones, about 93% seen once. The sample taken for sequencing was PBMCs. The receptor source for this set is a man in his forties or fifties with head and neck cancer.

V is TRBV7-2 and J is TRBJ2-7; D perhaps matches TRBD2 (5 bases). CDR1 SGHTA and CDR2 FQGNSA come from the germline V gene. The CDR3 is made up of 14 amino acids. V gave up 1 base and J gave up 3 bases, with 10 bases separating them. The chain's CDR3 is CASSLGPGNYEQYF. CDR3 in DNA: TGTGCCAGCAGCTTAGGGCCGGGGAACTACGAGCAGTACTTC.

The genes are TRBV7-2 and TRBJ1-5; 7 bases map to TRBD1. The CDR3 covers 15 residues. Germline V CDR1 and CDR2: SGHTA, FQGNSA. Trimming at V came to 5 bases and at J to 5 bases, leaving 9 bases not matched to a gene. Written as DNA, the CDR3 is TGTGCCAGCAGCCCAAGTGGAGGGGGCTATCAGCCCCAGCATTTT. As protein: CASSPSGGGYQPQHF.

The CDR3 DNA follows: TGTGCCAGTAGTATTGGTCCGGGGCCCTACGAGCAGTACTTC. Residues: CASSIGPGPYEQYF. This sequence joins TRBV19 and TRBJ2-7, with D perhaps TRBD1 or TRBD2 (5 bases each). The CDR3 is made up of 14 amino acids. Trimming pared 3 bases from V and 2 bases from J, leaving 11 bases between. Germline CDR1 LNHDA, CDR2 SQIVND (reference sequence).

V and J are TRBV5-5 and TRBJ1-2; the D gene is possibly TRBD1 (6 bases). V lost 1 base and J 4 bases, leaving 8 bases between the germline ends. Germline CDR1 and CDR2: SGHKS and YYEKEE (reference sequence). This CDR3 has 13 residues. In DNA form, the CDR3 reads TGTGCCAGCAGCTTGTCACAGGGCTATGGCTACACCTTC. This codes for CASSLSQGYGYTF.

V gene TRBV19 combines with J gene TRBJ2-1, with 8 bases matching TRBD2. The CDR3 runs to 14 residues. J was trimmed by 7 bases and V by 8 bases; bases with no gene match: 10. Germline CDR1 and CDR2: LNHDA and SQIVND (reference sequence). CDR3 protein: CASRRAGVGNEQFF. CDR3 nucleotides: TGTGCCAGTCGTCGAGCGGGGGTTGGGAATGAGCAGTTCTTC.

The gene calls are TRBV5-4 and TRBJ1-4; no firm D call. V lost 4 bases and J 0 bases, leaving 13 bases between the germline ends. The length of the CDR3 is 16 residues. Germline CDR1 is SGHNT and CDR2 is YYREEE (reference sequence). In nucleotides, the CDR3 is TGTGCCAGCAGCCCCGTCGCGGGAGCAACTAATGAAAAACTGTTTTTT. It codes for CASSPVAGATNEKLFF.

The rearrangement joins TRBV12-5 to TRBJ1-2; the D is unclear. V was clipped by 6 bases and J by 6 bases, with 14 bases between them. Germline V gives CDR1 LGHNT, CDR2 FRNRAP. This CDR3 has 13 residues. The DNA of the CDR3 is TGTGCTAGTGGACTGAGGGAGAGGGATGGCTACACCTTC. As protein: CASGLRERDGYTF.

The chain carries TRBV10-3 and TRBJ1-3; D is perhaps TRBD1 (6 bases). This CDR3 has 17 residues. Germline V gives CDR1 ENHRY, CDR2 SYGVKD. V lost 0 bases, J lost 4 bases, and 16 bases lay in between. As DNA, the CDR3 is TGTGCCATCAGTGAGTCAATGGCTCCGGGGGCAGGAAACACCATATATTTT. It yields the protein CAISESMAPGAGNTIYF.

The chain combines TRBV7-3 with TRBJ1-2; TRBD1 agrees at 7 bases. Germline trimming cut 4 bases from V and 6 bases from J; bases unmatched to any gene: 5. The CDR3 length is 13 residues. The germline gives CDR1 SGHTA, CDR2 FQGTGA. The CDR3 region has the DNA TGTGCCAGCAGCTCCAGACAGGGCGATGGCTACACCTTC. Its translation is CASSSRQGDGYTF.

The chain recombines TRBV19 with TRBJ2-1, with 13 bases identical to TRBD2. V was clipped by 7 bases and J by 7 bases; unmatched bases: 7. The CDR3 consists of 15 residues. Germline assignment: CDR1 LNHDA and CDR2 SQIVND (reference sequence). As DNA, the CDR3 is TGTGCCAGTACCCAACTAGCGGGGGGGTCAAATGAGCAGTTCTTC. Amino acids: CASTQLAGGSNEQFF.

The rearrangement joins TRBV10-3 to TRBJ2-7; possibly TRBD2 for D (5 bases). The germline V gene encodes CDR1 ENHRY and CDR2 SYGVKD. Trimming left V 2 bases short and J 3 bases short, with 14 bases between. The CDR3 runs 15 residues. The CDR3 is CAISEPSRSNYEQYF. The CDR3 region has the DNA TGTGCCATCAGTGAGCCTAGCAGGTCAAACTACGAGCAGTACTTC.

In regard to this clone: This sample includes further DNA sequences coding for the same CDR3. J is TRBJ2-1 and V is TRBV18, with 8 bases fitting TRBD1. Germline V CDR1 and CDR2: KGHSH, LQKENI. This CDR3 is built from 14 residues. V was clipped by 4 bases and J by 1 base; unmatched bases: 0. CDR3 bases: TGTGCCAGCTCACGACAGGGGTCCTACAATGAGCAGTTCTTC. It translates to CASSRQGSYNEQFF.

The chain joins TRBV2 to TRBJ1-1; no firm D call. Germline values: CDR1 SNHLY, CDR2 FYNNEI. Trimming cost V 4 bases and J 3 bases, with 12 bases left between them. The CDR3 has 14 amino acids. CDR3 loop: CASSGGSLDTEAFF. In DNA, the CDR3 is TGTGCCAGCAGTGGCGGGTCTTTGGACACTGAAGCTTTCTTT.

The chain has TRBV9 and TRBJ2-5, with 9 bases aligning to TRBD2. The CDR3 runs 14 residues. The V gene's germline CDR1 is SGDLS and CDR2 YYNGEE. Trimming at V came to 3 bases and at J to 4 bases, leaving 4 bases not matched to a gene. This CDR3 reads CASSGSGGLETQYF. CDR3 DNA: TGTGCCAGCAGCGGGAGCGGGGGGTTAGAGACCCAGTACTTC.

CDR3 nucleotides: TGTGCCAGCAGTCAGGACAGGGGAGCAAATCAGCCCCAGCATTTT. The encoded protein is CASSQDRGANQPQHF. The chain joins TRBV7-2 to TRBJ1-5; 9 bases match TRBD1. The CDR3 has 15 amino acids. Trimming cost V 6 bases and J 4 bases; bases outside gene matches: 7. Per the germline V gene, CDR1 is SGHTA and CDR2 is FQGNSA.

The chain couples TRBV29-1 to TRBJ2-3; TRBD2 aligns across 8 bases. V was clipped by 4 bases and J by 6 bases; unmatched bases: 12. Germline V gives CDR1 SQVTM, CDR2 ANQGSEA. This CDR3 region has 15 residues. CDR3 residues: CSVGHARGGRDTQYF. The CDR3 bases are TGCAGCGTTGGCCACGCCCGGGGGGGCCGGGATACGCAGTATTTT.

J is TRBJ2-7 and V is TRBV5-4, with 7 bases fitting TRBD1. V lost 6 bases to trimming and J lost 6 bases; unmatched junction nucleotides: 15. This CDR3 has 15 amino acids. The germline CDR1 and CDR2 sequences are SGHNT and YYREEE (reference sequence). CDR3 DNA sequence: TGTGCCAGCACCATACTTGGAGACAGGGCGGTCGAGCAGTACTTC. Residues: CASTILGDRAVEQYF.

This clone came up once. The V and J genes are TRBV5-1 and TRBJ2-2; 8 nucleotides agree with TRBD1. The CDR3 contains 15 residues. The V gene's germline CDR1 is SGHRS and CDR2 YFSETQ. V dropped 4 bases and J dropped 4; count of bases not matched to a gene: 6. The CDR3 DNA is TGCGCCAGCAGCCACGGGCAGGGGGCCACCGGGGAGCTGTTTTTT. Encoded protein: CASSHGQGATGELFF.